This is a list of T cell receptor beta chains from one sample in a study of identifying expanded T cells in peripheral blood. The protocol was immunoSEQ multiplex PCR, while the TCRdb copy is restricted to in-frame clones and leaves out a portion. The profile shows approximately 110,000 clones, approximately 90% of them singletons. The sequenced sample was blood. The receptors originated from a person between 18 and 69 years old in good health. The CDR3 runs from the conserved cysteine through the conserved F or W. D genes are given only for firm matches. Clone size is shown for a subset of rows, as once, few, many or a class of expanded clone.

V	D	size	J	DNA	CDR3
TRBV6-6	.	.	TRBJ1-5	TGTGCCAGCACCTACTTGGGTCAGCCCCAGCATTTT	CASTYLGQPQHF
TRBV4-2	.	.	TRBJ1-5	TGTGCCAGCAGCCTAGACAGCTCATATAGCAATCAGCCCCAGCATTTT	CASSLDSSYSNQPQHF
TRBV30	.	.	TRBJ2-4	TGTGCCTGGAGAGGCGGGACTCAACTAGCCAAAAACATTCAGTACTTC	CAWRGGTQLAKNIQYF
TRBV5-4	.	.	TRBJ2-7	TGTGCCAGCAGCACAAGACTAACCCGTTCCTACGAGCAGTACTTC	CASSTRLTRSYEQYF
TRBV27	.	.	TRBJ2-7	TGTGCCAGCAAACGGGGTGACTCCTCCTACGAGCAGTACTTC	CASKRGDSSYEQYF
TRBV7-4	.	.	TRBJ1-2	TGTTCTTTATACAGGGTTCTCTATGGCTACACCTTC	CSLYRVLYGYTF
TRBV10-3	.	.	TRBJ1-1	TGTGCCATCAAAAGCGGTCTGACGAACACTGAAGCTTTCTTT	CAIKSGLTNTEAFF
TRBV19	TRBD1	.	TRBJ2-7	TGTGCCAGTAGTACGGACAGGGGCTCCTACGAGCAGTACTTC	CASSTDRGSYEQYF
TRBV7-3	TRBD1	few	TRBJ2-2	TGTGCCAGCAGCTCATCCGGGACAGTCGCGAACACCGGGGAGCTGTTTTTT	CASSSSGTVANTGELFF
TRBV9	.	.	TRBJ1-1	TGTGCCAGCAGCGTAACTTCGAACACTGAAGCTTTCTTT	CASSVTSNTEAFF
TRBV5-1	.	once	TRBJ1-6	TGCGCCAGCAGCCTCCGGGGGTCGGATTCACCCCTCCACTTT	CASSLRGSDSPLHF
TRBV10-3	.	.	TRBJ1-1	TGTGCCATGACCCGGGACGGAGTCATGAACACTGAAGCTTTCTTT	CAMTRDGVMNTEAFF
TRBV28	.	.	TRBJ1-2	TGTGCCAGCAAACCGGGACCTAATAACTATGGCTACACCTTC	CASKPGPNNYGYTF
TRBV7-6	.	.	TRBJ2-5	TGTGCCAGCAGCTCATTCGAGGCAGGGAAAGAGACCCAGTACTTC	CASSSFEAGKETQYF
TRBV9	.	.	TRBJ1-1	TGTGCCAGCAGCTCAACCCCAGGGGACGAAGCTTTCTTT	CASSSTPGDEAFF
TRBV2	.	.	TRBJ2-7	TGTGCCAGCAGACAGGGTTACTACGAGCAGTACTTC	CASRQGYYEQYF
TRBV2	.	.	TRBJ2-5	TGTGCCAGCAGTGAAGGGTATGGATTTGGGGAGACCCAGTACTTC	CASSEGYGFGETQYF
TRBV29-1	TRBD1	.	TRBJ2-5	TGCAGCGTTTACGTGACAGGGGGAGAGACCCAGTACTTC	CSVYVTGGETQYF
TRBV9	.	.	TRBJ2-3	TGTGCCAGCAGCGCGATCACAGATACGCAGTATTTT	CASSAITDTQYF
TRBV19	TRBD2	.	TRBJ2-7	TGTGCCAGTAGTATAGACGGGAGGGCCTTGGGTGAGCAGTACTTC	CASSIDGRALGEQYF
TRBV2	TRBD1	.	TRBJ1-4	TGTGCCAGCAATGTGAACAGGGGAGGTGAAAAACTGTTTTTT	CASNVNRGGEKLFF
TRBV7-9	.	once	TRBJ2-7	TGTGCCAGCAGCCCCCACGAGCAGTACTTC	CASSPHEQYF
TRBV28	.	.	TRBJ1-5	TGTGCCAGCAGTTTATTGGCTCAGGTCGGTGCAAATCAGCCCCAGCATTTT	CASSLLAQVGANQPQHF
TRBV27	TRBD1	.	TRBJ1-5	TGTGCCAGCAGTTCCGGGACAGGGGCGCAGATGTATCAGCCCCAGCATTTT	CASSSGTGAQMYQPQHF
TRBV9	.	.	TRBJ1-4	TGTGCCAGCAGCGTAGGGGGGGTAACTAATGAAAAACTGTTTTTT	CASSVGGVTNEKLFF
TRBV7-9	TRBD2	.	TRBJ2-7	TGTGCCAGCAGCTTATCGGGGGGGCTATACGAGCAGTACTTC	CASSLSGGLYEQYF
TRBV2	.	few	TRBJ1-6	TGTGCCTGTGCACCCTATGATTCACCCCTCCACTTT	CACAPYDSPLHF
TRBV11-1	TRBD2	.	TRBJ2-3	TGTGCCAGCAGCCCTCCGGGACTAGCGGTTTCAGATACGCAGTATTTT	CASSPPGLAVSDTQYF
TRBV28	TRBD2	.	TRBJ2-3	TGTGCCAGCAGGCTGGGACTAGTCACAGATACGCAGTATTTT	CASRLGLVTDTQYF
TRBV19	.	.	TRBJ2-3	TGTGCCAGTAGTATCCAAATAGGGGGCACAGATACGCAGTATTTT	CASSIQIGGTDTQYF
TRBV25-1	.	.	TRBJ1-4	TGTGCCAGCAGGGGAACGGATGAAAAACTGTTTTTT	CASRGTDEKLFF
TRBV5-1	.	.	TRBJ2-7	TGCGCCAGCAGCGCCAGGGGTGGTAACGAGCAGTACTTC	CASSARGGNEQYF
TRBV7-8	TRBD1	.	TRBJ1-6	TGTGCCAGCAGCTTAACCGGGACAGGGGGCAGGTCACCCCTCCACTTT	CASSLTGTGGRSPLHF
TRBV5-4	.	.	TRBJ1-2	TGTGCCAGCAGCTTGGACAGGGATGATGGCTACACCTTC	CASSLDRDDGYTF
TRBV25-1	.	.	TRBJ1-3	TGTGCCAGCAGTGCCCTGGACAGCACAAACACCATATATTTT	CASSALDSTNTIYF
TRBV6-5	TRBD1	.	TRBJ1-6	TGTGCCAGCAGTTACTACTACAGGGGGGATAATTCACCCCTCCACTTT	CASSYYYRGDNSPLHF
TRBV10-3	TRBD2	.	TRBJ2-5	TGTGCCATCAGCGTGGGGACTAGCGGCCTGAAAGAGACCCAGTACTTC	CAISVGTSGLKETQYF
TRBV18	.	.	TRBJ1-5	TGTGCCAGCTCACCGTCGGGACTCGACAATCAGCCCCAGCATTTT	CASSPSGLDNQPQHF
TRBV29-1	.	.	TRBJ1-2	TGCAGCGTTGAAGATCTGGGAGTTCAGGGGAGCACCTTC	CSVEDLGVQGSTF
TRBV7-2	.	.	TRBJ1-3	TGTGCCAGCAGTAAGGCAGAAGGAAACACCATATATTTT	CASSKAEGNTIYF
TRBV23-1	.	.	TRBJ2-7	TGCGCCAGCAGTCAATTAGGGGGACCTCGGTTCGGGTACGAGCAGTACTTC	CASSQLGGPRFGYEQYF
TRBV25-1	.	once	TRBJ2-7	TGTGCCAGCAGTCCCTTCTTGGGGGCCCCCGGGCACTACGAGCAGTACTTC	CASSPFLGAPGHYEQYF
TRBV7-2	.	once	TRBJ2-1	TGTGCCAGCCCCACGGTCCAGGGGAGGGGGGGTGAGCAGTTCTTC	CASPTVQGRGGEQFF
TRBV10-3	.	.	TRBJ1-4	TGTGCCATCAGTGGGGGAGACAGGACGCAGAATGAAAAACTGTTTTTT	CAISGGDRTQNEKLFF
TRBV5-1	TRBD1	.	TRBJ2-7	TGCGCCAGCAGCGTCGCAGGGGGCCTGGGCTCCTACGAGCAGTACTTC	CASSVAGGLGSYEQYF
TRBV28	TRBD2	.	TRBJ2-1	TGTGCCAGCAGTTCGCACGACTGGACTAGCGGACTCAATGAGCAGTTCTTC	CASSSHDWTSGLNEQFF
TRBV10-3	.	.	TRBJ1-2	TGTGCCATCAGTGATTGGGAACGCTTCTTCGAAACATCCTCTGGCTACACCTTC	CAISDWERFFETSSGYTF
TRBV28	TRBD1	once	TRBJ2-7	TGTGCCAGCAGTGGGGGGGGACAGGGCACCTACGAGCAGTACTTC	CASSGGGQGTYEQYF
TRBV6-1	.	.	TRBJ2-2	TGTGCCAGCGGGGAAACTCCGACCGGGGAGCTGTTTTTT	CASGETPTGELFF
TRBV10-1	.	.	TRBJ1-4	TGCGCCAGCAGTGCCCCCCTCATGGGGTCCCCAACTAATGAAAAACTGTTTTTT	CASSAPLMGSPTNEKLFF
TRBV30	.	.	TRBJ2-1	TGTGCCTGGAGTACCAGCCCGAGCTCCTACAATGAGCAGTTCTTC	CAWSTSPSSYNEQFF
TRBV6-1	.	.	TRBJ2-1	TGTGCCAGCAGAGCGCCGTTGGGGCAGTTCTTC	CASRAPLGQFF
TRBV11-3	.	few	TRBJ1-6	TGTGCCAGCAGCTTAGAGGGAAATTCACCCCTCCACTTT	CASSLEGNSPLHF
TRBV7-7	.	few	TRBJ2-5	TGTGCCAGCAGCTTAAGGTGGCAGGAGGAGACCCAGTACTTC	CASSLRWQEETQYF